Following are 9 T cell receptor beta chains from one sample sequenced in a study of spatial heterogeneity in lung cancer. Time point noted: sample taken at primary tumor resection. The authors sequenced whole RNA from tumor, nontumor lung or frozen PBMC without sorting. TCRdb itself ran the 5' RACE reads through MiXCR, one entry per CDR3 protein. The table records around 4,000 distinct CDR3 sequences, about a fifth of them present only once. The source was normal lung tissue next to the tumor, collected at surgery. The receptors were sampled from a female donor with early-stage non-small cell lung cancer.

At least ten counts were recorded for this clonotype. The chain uses TRBV18 and TRBJ1-1; D is uncertain. Trimming left V 3 bases short and J 0 bases short, with 5 bases between. Germline CDR1 KGHSH, CDR2 LQKENI. The CDR3 covers 13 residues. CDR3 region: CASSPGLNTEAFF. In DNA form, the CDR3 reads TGTGCCAGCTCACCCGGCCTGAACACTGAAGCTTTCTTT.

This clonotype qualifies as medium-sized. This chain links TRBV29-1 with TRBJ2-2; TRBD2 matches at 9 bases. V shed 6 bases, J shed 4 bases, and the junction held 9 bases outside the gene matches. CDR1 and CDR2 (germline): SQVTM, ANQGSEA. The CDR3 spans 15 residues. The CDR3 nucleotides read TGCAGCGTAAGAACGCCTAGCGGGGCCACCGGGGAGCTGTTTTTT. It encodes CSVRTPSGATGELFF.

Judged by abundance, this clonotype is medium-sized. The chain is built from TRBV2 and TRBJ1-1, with TRBD1 matching 8 bases. CDR1 is SNHLY and CDR2 is FYNNEI in the germline V gene. CDR3 size: 16 residues. V shed 1 base and J 1 base; nucleotides not matched to a gene: 5. Here the CDR3 reads CASSEGGTGANTEAFF. The CDR3 DNA reads TGTGCCAGCAGTGAAGGGGGGACAGGCGCGAACACTGAAGCTTTCTTT.

The CDR3 protein is CSARTSGRTVSEQFF. The CDR3 DNA reads as TGCAGTGCACGGACTAGCGGGAGGACGGTCAGTGAGCAGTTCTTC. J is TRBJ2-1 and V is TRBV20-1; TRBD2 matches 14 bases. The length of the CDR3 is 15 residues. Trimming at V came to 6 bases and at J to 9 bases, leaving 10 bases not matched to a gene. Germline values: CDR1 DFQATT, CDR2 SNEGSKA (reference sequence).

This clonotype is labeled as medium-sized. The rearrangement joins TRBV25-1 to TRBJ2-7; TRBD1 matches 10 bases. The junction had 8 bases not matched to a gene; V was cut back by 5 bases and J by 7 bases. Germline V CDR1 and CDR2: MGHDK, SYGVNS. This CDR3 has 14 amino acids. The CDR3 sequence: CASSRTGGKREQYF. In DNA, the CDR3 is TGTGCCAGCAGTCGGACAGGGGGAAAACGGGAGCAGTACTTC.

By share, this clonotype ranks as medium-sized. CDR3 sequence (DNA): TGTGCCAGCAGTTATCGACAGGGATCGTCCTACGAGCAGTACTTC. It yields the protein CASSYRQGSSYEQYF. This rearrangement joins TRBV6-2 or TRBV6-3 to TRBJ2-7; 7 positions match TRBD1. V gave up 3 bases and J gave up 1 base; unmatched junction bases: 6. The CDR3 loop spans 15 amino acids. Germline CDR1 MNHEY, CDR2 SVGEGT.

The chain links TRBV6-5 to TRBJ1-5; D uncertain. This CDR3 is built from 13 residues. The germline V gene encodes CDR1 MNHEY and CDR2 SVGAGI. Trimming removed 2 bases from V and 2 bases from J, with 4 bases in between. Here the CDR3 DNA reads TGTGCCAGCAGTTACATCGGCAATCAGCCCCAGCATTTT. The encoded protein is CASSYIGNQPQHF.

This clonotype is labeled medium-sized. The chain couples TRBV9 to TRBJ2-3; D is uncertain. Germline CDR1 SGDLS, CDR2 YYNGEE. The CDR3 runs to 13 residues. Deletions cut 3 bases from V and 2 bases from J, with 7 bases between. In DNA, the CDR3 is TGTGCCAGCAGCGCCTCTGACACAGATACGCAGTATTTT. Its protein product is CASSASDTDTQYF.

CDR3 sequence: CASSQSDSPTGELFF. In nucleotides, the CDR3 is TGTGCCAGCAGCCAATCGGACTCCCCTACCGGGGAGCTGTTTTTT. V usage is TRBV7-9 and J usage is TRBJ2-2, with TRBD2 as a possible D gene (5 bases). CDR3 length: 15 residues. Per germline, CDR1 SEHNR and CDR2 FQNEAQ (reference sequence). The V end lost 5 bases, the J end lost 5 bases, and 15 bases lay between the germline ends.